This is a list of T cell receptor beta chains from one sample in a study of memory CD8 T cells in hepatitis C reinfection. Assay: immunoSEQ multiplex PCR; the TCRdb copy retains only in-frame clones and omits some. The table has 35,000 to 50,000 clones, 88% seen once. Sequencing was carried out using naive CD8+ T cells sorted from blood. The receptors were sampled from a young man with hepatitis C virus infection. Each CDR3 is given with its conserved first and last residue. The D gene is left open where the match is weak. Rows give clone size only sometimes, using once, few, many, or a class for an expanded clone.

j_gene: TRBJ1-5; abundance: -; v_gene: TRBV19; d_gene: TRBD1; CDR3nt: TGTGCCAGTAGTCCCTCCGGGACAGGGTATCAGCCCCAGCATTTT; CDR3aa: CASSPSGTGYQPQHF
j_gene: TRBJ2-2; abundance: -; v_gene: TRBV28; d_gene: TRBD1; CDR3nt: TGTGCCAGCAGTAAATCTACAGGGGGCCCCGGGGAGCTGTTTTTT; CDR3aa: CASSKSTGGPGELFF
j_gene: TRBJ2-1; abundance: -; v_gene: TRBV7-9; d_gene: -; CDR3nt: TGTGCCAGCAGCTTTTTAGGGGAGGGGGGGCACCACTCCTACAATGAGCAGTTCTTC; CDR3aa: CASSFLGEGGHHSYNEQFF
j_gene: TRBJ1-5; abundance: -; v_gene: TRBV7-6; d_gene: -; CDR3nt: TGTGCCAGCAGGGCAGGGTGGTACCCTAAAAGCAATCAGCCCCAGCATTTT; CDR3aa: CASRAGWYPKSNQPQHF
j_gene: TRBJ2-3; abundance: once; v_gene: TRBV28; d_gene: TRBD2; CDR3nt: TGTGCCAGCAGTTTAGGGCCTAGCGGGGGTTCTAGCACAGATACGCAGTATTTT; CDR3aa: CASSLGPSGGSSTDTQYF
j_gene: TRBJ2-7; abundance: -; v_gene: TRBV5-6; d_gene: TRBD2; CDR3nt: TGTGCCAGCGGATCTAGCGGGAGAGGAGAGCAGTACTTC; CDR3aa: CASGSSGRGEQYF
j_gene: TRBJ1-2; abundance: -; v_gene: TRBV28; d_gene: -; CDR3nt: TGTGCCAGCAGTACTCTCGTAAGGAGCTATGGCTACACCTTC; CDR3aa: CASSTLVRSYGYTF
j_gene: TRBJ2-5; abundance: -; v_gene: TRBV19; d_gene: -; CDR3nt: TGTGCCAGTAGTCCCGGGGTGGGTCACCCGGAGACCCAGTACTTC; CDR3aa: CASSPGVGHPETQYF
j_gene: TRBJ2-3; abundance: -; v_gene: TRBV21-1; d_gene: -; CDR3nt: TGTGCCAGCAGCCGGGACTACTCGTCAGATACGCAGTATTTT; CDR3aa: CASSRDYSSDTQYF
j_gene: TRBJ1-1; abundance: -; v_gene: TRBV4-1; d_gene: -; CDR3nt: TGCGCCAGCAGCCCGGGTTCGACCGAAGCTTTCTTT; CDR3aa: CASSPGSTEAFF
j_gene: TRBJ2-2; abundance: -; v_gene: TRBV11-2; d_gene: TRBD1; CDR3nt: TGTGCCAGCAGCTTAGGACAGGGGTTGGACACCGGGGAGCTGTTTTTT; CDR3aa: CASSLGQGLDTGELFF
j_gene: TRBJ1-5; abundance: -; v_gene: TRBV6-7; d_gene: -; CDR3nt: TGTGCCATCCGCGCAGGGGCAGGGGTTAGCAATCAGCCCCAGCATTTT; CDR3aa: CAIRAGAGVSNQPQHF
j_gene: TRBJ2-7; abundance: -; v_gene: TRBV6-5; d_gene: TRBD2; CDR3nt: TGTGCCAGCAGTTACTCTAGCGGGAGCTCCTACGAGCAGTACTTC; CDR3aa: CASSYSSGSSYEQYF
j_gene: TRBJ2-7; abundance: -; v_gene: TRBV27; d_gene: -; CDR3nt: TGTGCCAGCAGTTCGGACATTCGGAGCTCCTACGAGCAGTACTTC; CDR3aa: CASSSDIRSSYEQYF
j_gene: TRBJ2-6; abundance: -; v_gene: TRBV19; d_gene: -; CDR3nt: TGTGCCAGTAGTCCGCAGGGCTCTGGGGCCAACGTCCTGACTTTC; CDR3aa: CASSPQGSGANVLTF
j_gene: TRBJ2-5; abundance: -; v_gene: TRBV7-2; d_gene: -; CDR3nt: TGTGCCAGCAGCTTAGTAGGTTTAGGGGCGGAGACCCAGTACTTC; CDR3aa: CASSLVGLGAETQYF
j_gene: TRBJ1-4; abundance: -; v_gene: TRBV5-1; d_gene: TRBD1; CDR3nt: TGCGCCAGTACTCTTTTCGGGACAGGGAAGGAAAAACTGTTTTTT; CDR3aa: CASTLFGTGKEKLFF
j_gene: TRBJ2-1; abundance: -; v_gene: TRBV5-1; d_gene: TRBD2; CDR3nt: TGCGCCAGCAGCTGGGGAGCCGGGACTAGCGGGGGGGCTGTGGTGCGGTCCTACAATGAGCAGTTCTTC; CDR3aa: CASSWGAGTSGGAVVRSYNEQFF
j_gene: TRBJ2-1; abundance: -; v_gene: TRBV29-1; d_gene: TRBD2; CDR3nt: TGCAGCGTTGAGAGCCGTCCGGGACTAGCAGGCAATGAGCAGTTCTTC; CDR3aa: CSVESRPGLAGNEQFF
j_gene: TRBJ2-5; abundance: -; v_gene: TRBV7-9; d_gene: TRBD1; CDR3nt: TGTGCCAGCAGCACCGACAGGGACCAAGAGACCCAGTACTTC; CDR3aa: CASSTDRDQETQYF
j_gene: TRBJ2-1; abundance: -; v_gene: TRBV15; d_gene: -; CDR3nt: TGTGCCACCAGCTCAGGGGCCGCGAACTGGGATGAGCAGTTCTTC; CDR3aa: CATSSGAANWDEQFF
j_gene: TRBJ2-1; abundance: -; v_gene: TRBV6-5; d_gene: TRBD2; CDR3nt: TGTGCCAGCAGTCCTGCGGGAGCCCTCAACAATGAGCAGTTCTTC; CDR3aa: CASSPAGALNNEQFF
j_gene: TRBJ2-1; abundance: -; v_gene: TRBV4-1; d_gene: -; CDR3nt: TGCGCCAGCAGCCAAGGGCCGGAGGGCTCCTACAATGAGCAGTTCTTC; CDR3aa: CASSQGPEGSYNEQFF
j_gene: TRBJ2-7; abundance: -; v_gene: TRBV29-1; d_gene: TRBD2; CDR3nt: TGCAGCGTTGAAGATCGCGCGGGAGGGTCCTACGAGCAGTACTTC; CDR3aa: CSVEDRAGGSYEQYF
j_gene: TRBJ2-5; abundance: -; v_gene: TRBV7-9; d_gene: -; CDR3nt: TGTGCCAGCAGCCCAGGTTTTCTTATCCAAGAGACCCAGTACTTC; CDR3aa: CASSPGFLIQETQYF
j_gene: TRBJ1-2; abundance: -; v_gene: TRBV19; d_gene: -; CDR3nt: TGTGCCAGTAGCAATGACCGGGACACCAGCAGCAATGGCTACACCTTC; CDR3aa: CASSNDRDTSSNGYTF
j_gene: TRBJ2-6; abundance: -; v_gene: TRBV7-9; d_gene: -; CDR3nt: TGTGCCAGCAGCTCGCCCCTCGGGAGACCCTCTGGGGCCAACGTCCTGACTTTC; CDR3aa: CASSSPLGRPSGANVLTF
j_gene: TRBJ2-1; abundance: -; v_gene: TRBV7-9; d_gene: TRBD2; CDR3nt: TGTGCCAGCAGCTTCGGGACTAGCGGGAGGATGAATGAGCAGTTCTTC; CDR3aa: CASSFGTSGRMNEQFF